The present entry profiles one T cell receptor (beta chain) with its context. This entry belongs to a study of shared clonotypes between healthy human individuals. Nashville, Tennessee was home to all donors, each a Caucasian adult. Produced via immunoSEQ multiplex PCR; TCRdb's table is partial and in-frame only. Altogether about 480,000 clones are present, about four fifths being singletons, with the ten largest covering over 10%. Germline assignment: CDR1 GTSNPN and CDR2 SVGIG (reference sequence). Trimming removed 0 bases from V and 0 bases from J; junction bases left unmatched: 8. There are 17 residues in the CDR3.

The specimen was PBMCs. This clonotype was obtained from a woman in her forties in good health. Some clones in this sample may be carry-over from other donors' samples. The chain joins TRBV30 to TRBJ2-3; 8 bases are shared with TRBD2. CDR3 in DNA: TGTGCCTGGAGTGTTTCTCTGAGCGGGGGAAGCACAGATACGCAGTATTTT. Encoded protein: CAWSVSLSGGSTDTQYF.